This is a list of T cell receptor beta chains from one sample in a study of neoadjuvant anti-PD-1 for oral cavity cancer. TCRdb keeps only in-frame clones here, not all; method: immunoSEQ multiplex PCR. Of about 12,000 clones in the sample, 71% were seen once. Sequencing was performed on PBMCs, taken after nivolumab (anti-PD-1) treatment. These receptors all come from a person aged 40 to 85 with oral cavity squamous cell carcinoma. CDR3s include the opening cysteine and the closing phenylalanine or tryptophan. The D gene is left open where the match is weak. Part of the rows lack a size; the others show once, few, many or a class for expanded clones.

J gene: TRBJ2-7
CDR3 length: 15
clone size: NA
V gene: TRBV27
D gene: NA
CDR3 protein: CASSFFQGSGYEQYF
CDR3 DNA: TGTGCCAGCAGTTTTTTCCAGGGAAGTGGCTACGAGCAGTACTTC

J gene: TRBJ1-4
CDR3 length: 16
clone size: NA
V gene: TRBV7-9
D gene: NA
CDR3 protein: CASSVNDGPELEKLFF
CDR3 DNA: TGTGCCAGCAGCGTCAATGACGGGCCCGAACTTGAAAAACTGTTTTTT

J gene: TRBJ2-2
CDR3 length: 13
clone size: NA
V gene: TRBV29-1
D gene: NA
CDR3 protein: CSVETDWPGELFF
CDR3 DNA: TGCAGCGTTGAGACGGACTGGCCCGGGGAGCTGTTTTTT

J gene: TRBJ2-1
CDR3 length: 16
clone size: NA
V gene: TRBV11-2
D gene: TRBD2
CDR3 protein: CASSRMAGGSYNEQFF
CDR3 DNA: TGTGCCAGCAGCAGGATGGCGGGGGGCAGTTACAATGAGCAGTTCTTC

J gene: TRBJ1-6
CDR3 length: 15
clone size: few
V gene: TRBV5-1
D gene: TRBD1
CDR3 protein: CASSPGQGANSPLHF
CDR3 DNA: TGCGCCAGCAGCCCCGGACAGGGGGCAAATTCACCCCTCCACTTT

J gene: TRBJ2-4
CDR3 length: 16
clone size: NA
V gene: TRBV5-4
D gene: TRBD1
CDR3 protein: CASSPGTVLAKNIQYF
CDR3 DNA: TGTGCCAGCAGCCCCGGGACAGTACTAGCCAAAAACATTCAGTACTTC

J gene: TRBJ2-7
CDR3 length: 14
clone size: NA
V gene: TRBV19
D gene: TRBD1
CDR3 protein: CASSPGTVAIEQYF
CDR3 DNA: TGTGCCAGCAGCCCCGGGACAGTAGCGATCGAGCAGTACTTC

J gene: TRBJ1-5
CDR3 length: 15
clone size: NA
V gene: TRBV5-1
D gene: TRBD1
CDR3 protein: CASSLGDSSVQPQHF
CDR3 DNA: TGCGCCAGCAGCTTGGGGGACAGCTCTGTTCAGCCCCAGCATTTT

J gene: TRBJ2-1
CDR3 length: 15
clone size: NA
V gene: TRBV5-1
D gene: TRBD2
CDR3 protein: CASSLNLAGVNEQFF
CDR3 DNA: TGCGCCAGCAGCTTGAATCTAGCGGGAGTGAATGAGCAGTTCTTC

J gene: TRBJ2-6
CDR3 length: 14
clone size: NA
V gene: TRBV19
D gene: TRBD1
CDR3 protein: CASIHRGGANVLTF
CDR3 DNA: TGTGCCAGTATCCACAGGGGAGGGGCCAACGTCCTGACTTTC

J gene: TRBJ2-2
CDR3 length: 17
clone size: NA
V gene: TRBV27
D gene: NA
CDR3 protein: CASSISGFTENTGELFF
CDR3 DNA: TGTGCCAGCAGTATTTCGGGGTTTACAGAGAACACCGGGGAGCTGTTTTTT

J gene: TRBJ2-1
CDR3 length: 13
clone size: NA
V gene: TRBV5-4
D gene: NA
CDR3 protein: CASSLNRDHEQFF
CDR3 DNA: TGTGCCAGCAGCTTGAACCGGGACCATGAGCAGTTCTTC

J gene: TRBJ2-7
CDR3 length: 14
clone size: NA
V gene: TRBV28
D gene: NA
CDR3 protein: CASNPGLKSYEQYF
CDR3 DNA: TGTGCCAGCAACCCGGGCCTAAAATCCTACGAGCAGTACTTC

J gene: TRBJ1-1
CDR3 length: 14
clone size: NA
V gene: TRBV6-5
D gene: TRBD1
CDR3 protein: CASSWGQLNTEAFF
CDR3 DNA: TGTGCCAGCAGTTGGGGACAGCTGAACACTGAAGCTTTCTTT

J gene: TRBJ2-7
CDR3 length: 16
clone size: NA
V gene: TRBV28
D gene: TRBD1
CDR3 protein: CASSWAGGISSYEQYF
CDR3 DNA: TGTGCCAGCAGTTGGGCAGGGGGAATAAGCTCCTACGAGCAGTACTTC

J gene: TRBJ2-1
CDR3 length: 16
clone size: NA
V gene: TRBV13
D gene: NA
CDR3 protein: CASSPGQGSRYNEQFF
CDR3 DNA: TGTGCCAGCAGCCCCGGGCAGGGGTCTCGCTACAATGAGCAGTTCTTC

J gene: TRBJ1-5
CDR3 length: 15
clone size: NA
V gene: TRBV2
D gene: TRBD1
CDR3 protein: CASRAGTGPYQPQHF
CDR3 DNA: TGTGCCAGCAGAGCCGGGACAGGGCCGTATCAGCCCCAGCATTTT

J gene: TRBJ2-7
CDR3 length: 14
clone size: NA
V gene: TRBV6-1
D gene: NA
CDR3 protein: CASSEVGGVNEQYF
CDR3 DNA: TGTGCCAGCAGTGAAGTTGGAGGGGTAAACGAGCAGTACTTC

J gene: TRBJ1-2
CDR3 length: 12
clone size: once
V gene: TRBV5-4
D gene: NA
CDR3 protein: CASHRDNYGYTF
CDR3 DNA: TGTGCCAGCCACAGGGATAACTATGGCTACACCTTC

J gene: TRBJ2-7
CDR3 length: 15
clone size: NA
V gene: TRBV29-1
D gene: TRBD1
CDR3 protein: CSVPMAGGDAGEQYF
CDR3 DNA: TGCAGCGTTCCTATGGCAGGGGGCGACGCGGGCGAGCAGTACTTC

J gene: TRBJ2-3
CDR3 length: 16
clone size: NA
V gene: TRBV4-1
D gene: NA
CDR3 protein: CASSPTLQAYTDTQYF
CDR3 DNA: TGCGCCAGCAGCCCTACGTTACAAGCTTACACAGATACGCAGTATTTT

J gene: TRBJ2-1
CDR3 length: 14
clone size: NA
V gene: TRBV5-6
D gene: NA
CDR3 protein: CASSTGGVINEQFF
CDR3 DNA: TGTGCCAGCAGTACAGGGGGGGTTATCAATGAGCAGTTCTTC

J gene: TRBJ2-3
CDR3 length: 14
clone size: few
V gene: TRBV25-1
D gene: NA
CDR3 protein: CASSESEGADTQYF
CDR3 DNA: TGTGCCAGCAGTGAATCGGAAGGGGCAGATACGCAGTATTTT

J gene: TRBJ1-1
CDR3 length: 12
clone size: NA
V gene: TRBV2
D gene: NA
CDR3 protein: CASGMAVTEAFF
CDR3 DNA: TGTGCCAGCGGCATGGCGGTAACTGAAGCTTTCTTT

J gene: TRBJ1-1
CDR3 length: 14
clone size: NA
V gene: TRBV6-1
D gene: TRBD1
CDR3 protein: CASSGRQGESEAFF
CDR3 DNA: TGTGCCAGCAGTGGTCGCCAGGGGGAGTCTGAAGCTTTCTTT

J gene: TRBJ2-6
CDR3 length: 17
clone size: NA
V gene: TRBV5-4
D gene: TRBD1
CDR3 protein: CASSRDRGISGANVLTF
CDR3 DNA: TGTGCCAGCAGTCGGGACAGGGGTATCTCTGGGGCCAACGTCCTGACTTTC

J gene: TRBJ1-4
CDR3 length: 15
clone size: NA
V gene: TRBV2
D gene: NA
CDR3 protein: CASSEVGGTLRKLFF
CDR3 DNA: TGTGCCAGCAGTGAAGTAGGTGGGACCCTAAGAAAACTGTTTTTT

J gene: TRBJ1-5
CDR3 length: 13
clone size: few
V gene: TRBV5-4
D gene: NA
CDR3 protein: CASSLEEGWPQHF
CDR3 DNA: TGTGCCAGCAGCTTGGAGGAGGGCTGGCCCCAGCATTTT

J gene: TRBJ1-6
CDR3 length: 15
clone size: NA
V gene: TRBV5-4
D gene: TRBD1
CDR3 protein: CASSLGDRGVSPLHF
CDR3 DNA: TGTGCCAGCAGCTTGGGTGACAGGGGGGTTTCACCCCTCCACTTT

J gene: TRBJ2-3
CDR3 length: 18
clone size: few
V gene: TRBV28
D gene: TRBD2
CDR3 protein: CASSSPYKLAGDSDTQYF
CDR3 DNA: TGTGCCAGCAGTTCCCCTTACAAACTAGCGGGAGATTCAGATACGCAGTATTTT

J gene: TRBJ2-5
CDR3 length: 14
clone size: NA
V gene: TRBV5-4
D gene: NA
CDR3 protein: CASSSRQEGETQYF
CDR3 DNA: TGTGCCAGCAGCTCCCGACAGGAGGGGGAGACCCAGTACTTC

J gene: TRBJ2-5
CDR3 length: 14
clone size: once
V gene: TRBV10-3
D gene: NA
CDR3 protein: CAISESTAQETQYF
CDR3 DNA: TGTGCCATCAGTGAGTCGACGGCCCAAGAGACCCAGTACTTC

J gene: TRBJ2-3
CDR3 length: 23
clone size: NA
V gene: TRBV10-2
D gene: NA
CDR3 protein: CATRAVIFEGNRTLPFSTDTQYF
CDR3 DNA: TGCGCCACCAGAGCAGTGATTTTTGAAGGGAACAGAACCTTACCCTTTAGCACAGATACGCAGTATTTT

J gene: TRBJ1-1
CDR3 length: 15
clone size: NA
V gene: TRBV7-8
D gene: TRBD1
CDR3 protein: CASSLAAGGNTEAFF
CDR3 DNA: TGTGCCAGCAGCTTAGCGGCAGGGGGGAACACTGAAGCTTTCTTT

J gene: TRBJ2-6
CDR3 length: 12
clone size: NA
V gene: TRBV19
D gene: NA
CDR3 protein: CASTQGSNVLTF
CDR3 DNA: TGTGCCAGTACCCAGGGGTCCAACGTCCTGACTTTC

J gene: TRBJ1-1
CDR3 length: 13
clone size: NA
V gene: TRBV6-5
D gene: TRBD1
CDR3 protein: CASSYGGRGRAFF
CDR3 DNA: TGTGCCAGCAGTTACGGGGGCAGGGGGAGAGCTTTCTTT

J gene: TRBJ1-1
CDR3 length: 15
clone size: few
V gene: TRBV7-9
D gene: NA
CDR3 protein: CASSWRGRKNTEAFF
CDR3 DNA: TGTGCCAGCAGCTGGAGAGGCAGAAAGAACACTGAAGCTTTCTTT

J gene: TRBJ1-1
CDR3 length: 17
clone size: NA
V gene: TRBV7-6
D gene: TRBD1
CDR3 protein: CASSPTRQMQGVGGAFF
CDR3 DNA: TGTGCCAGCAGCCCTACTCGCCAAATGCAGGGGGTCGGGGGAGCTTTCTTT

J gene: TRBJ2-7
CDR3 length: 15
clone size: NA
V gene: TRBV2
D gene: TRBD1
CDR3 protein: CASTTGGQGFYEQYF
CDR3 DNA: TGTGCCAGCACCACAGGGGGGCAAGGGTTCTACGAGCAGTACTTC

J gene: TRBJ2-1
CDR3 length: 15
clone size: NA
V gene: TRBV4-1
D gene: NA
CDR3 protein: CASSQESQGSPEQFF
CDR3 DNA: TGCGCCAGCAGCCAAGAAAGCCAGGGGTCCCCGGAGCAGTTCTTC

J gene: TRBJ1-1
CDR3 length: 15
clone size: NA
V gene: TRBV12-5
D gene: NA
CDR3 protein: CASGLVLGGYTEAFF
CDR3 DNA: TGTGCTAGTGGTTTGGTACTAGGAGGATACACTGAAGCTTTCTTT

J gene: TRBJ2-1
CDR3 length: 15
clone size: NA
V gene: TRBV27
D gene: NA
CDR3 protein: CASSLRGGRDNEQFF
CDR3 DNA: TGTGCCAGCAGTTTAAGGGGGGGGCGCGACAATGAGCAGTTCTTC

J gene: TRBJ2-1
CDR3 length: 18
clone size: NA
V gene: TRBV28
D gene: NA
CDR3 protein: CASSLRSYTRFANNEQFF
CDR3 DNA: TGTGCCAGCAGTTTACGGTCTTACACTAGGTTTGCGAACAATGAGCAGTTCTTC

J gene: TRBJ1-3
CDR3 length: 16
clone size: NA
V gene: TRBV6-6
D gene: NA
CDR3 protein: CASSYPTQISGNTIYF
CDR3 DNA: TGTGCCAGCAGTTACCCGACGCAGATCTCTGGAAACACCATATATTTT